Below are 19 T cell receptor beta chains sequenced from a single sample in a study of CD4+ T cells in melanoma (dated by TCRdb to 2022 to 2024). Library preparation used the immunoSEQ multiplex PCR assay. TCRdb limited this immuneACCESS table to in-frame rearrangements with V and J called. A share of clones is missing; checked studies link under half to unresolved V genes, and the rest is unexplained. For this sample there are roughly 60,000 clones; roughly 69% appear just once. The ten biggest clones cover 4.5% to 6% of the sample. The material sequenced was tumor tissue. All receptors come from a human donor with melanoma.

By share, this clone counts as medium-sized. The V call is TRBV25-1, the J call TRBJ1-6; D is unresolved. The CDR3 runs to 14 residues. CDR1 MGHDK and CDR2 SYGVNS come from the germline V gene. V lost 1 base and J 6 bases, leaving 7 bases between the germline ends. CDR3 bases: TGTGCCAGCAGTGAATTTGTCCTTAATTCACCCCTCCACTTT. It codes for CASSEFVLNSPLHF.

The chain recombines TRBV6-5 with TRBJ2-7, with D unclear. The V end lost 7 bases, the J end lost 9 bases, and 19 bases lay between the germline ends. The germline V gene encodes CDR1 MNHEY and CDR2 SVGAGI. The CDR3 has 13 residues. In nucleotides, the CDR3 is TGTGCCAGCACCACAGCCCTCGGTCGACGGCAGTACTTC. Translation: CASTTALGRRQYF.

This chain uses TRBV27 with TRBJ1-1, with D possibly TRBD1 on 6 matching bases. From germline, CDR1 is MNHEY and CDR2 SMNVEV (reference sequence). Deletions cut 1 base from V and 2 bases from J, with 11 bases between. The CDR3 has 15 amino acids. CDR3 in DNA: TGTGCCAGCAGTTTATATACAGGGCTAAACACTGAAGCTTTCTTT. Encoded protein: CASSLYTGLNTEAFF.

V gene TRBV5-4 combines with J gene TRBJ2-7; 10 bases are shared with TRBD2. V dropped 4 bases and J dropped 3; count of bases not matched to a gene: 10. CDR3 length: 16 residues. Germline V lookup: CDR1 SGHNT, CDR2 YYREEE (reference sequence). CDR3 region: CASSPGLAGANYEQYF. The CDR3 coding sequence is TGTGCCAGCAGCCCAGGTCTAGCGGGGGCCAACTACGAGCAGTACTTC.

V usage is TRBV9 and J usage is TRBJ2-7; D is unclear. The germline gives CDR1 SGDLS, CDR2 YYNGEE. The length of the CDR3 is 18 residues. V lost 1 base and J lost 5, with 25 bases in between. CDR3 region: CASSVSPSETVSFHEQYF. The CDR3 nucleotides are TGTGCCAGCAGCGTATCCCCCTCTGAGACGGTTTCCTTCCACGAGCAGTACTTC. Supplemented by reference TRBV9 and TRBJ2-7, the full variable domain reads DSGVTQTPKHLITATGQRVTLRCSPRSGDLSVYWYQQSLDQGLQFLIQYYNGEERAKGNILERFSAQQFPDLHSELNLSSLELGDSALYFCASSVSPSETVSFHEQYFGPGTRLTVT.

This clone was counted between two and nine times. The chain couples TRBV6-1 to TRBJ1-1; 7 bases are a match to TRBD1. V gave up 5 bases and J gave up 1 base; unmatched junction bases: 4. This CDR3 is 14 amino acids long. Germline-derived CDR1 and CDR2 are MNHNS and SASEGT. This chain's CDR3 is CASSQRQGNTEAFF. In nucleotides, the CDR3 is TGTGCCAGCAGTCAAAGACAGGGGAACACTGAAGCTTTCTTT.

This rearrangement joins TRBV19 to TRBJ1-2, with unresolved D. Germline CDR1 reads LNHDA; CDR2 reads SQIVND (reference sequence). The ends were cut back, 6 bases at V and 7 bases at J, with 12 bases in the middle. This CDR3 is 12 amino acids long. The CDR3 DNA reads TGTGCCAGTAGCTTTTCGGAGGGTGGCTACACCTTC. The encoded protein is CASSFSEGGYTF.

The chain joins TRBV6-5 to TRBJ2-5; D remains ambiguous. The CDR3 runs to 13 residues. With 6 bases removed from V and 2 bases from J, the gap between germline ends came to 10 bases. Germline CDR1 MNHEY, CDR2 SVGAGI. In DNA, the CDR3 is TGTGCCAGCAGGATAAATCGACAAGAGACCCAGTACTTC. This encodes CASRINRQETQYF.

CDR3 residues: CASSQDWQINQPQHF. The CDR3 DNA reads as TGCGCCAGCAGCCAAGATTGGCAGATAAATCAGCCCCAGCATTTT. The chain is built from TRBV4-3 and TRBJ1-5; D is ambiguous. The CDR3 totals 15 residues. Germline V gene data show CDR1 as LGHNA and CDR2 as YSLEER. Trimming cost V 0 bases and J 4 bases, with 10 bases left between them.

V usage is TRBV4-2 and J usage is TRBJ2-7; the D gene could be TRBD1 or TRBD2 (5 bases each). CDR3 length equals 14 residues. V was clipped by 5 bases and J by 6 bases, with 17 bases between them. Germline lookup yields CDR1 LGHNA and CDR2 YNFKEQ. As DNA, the CDR3 is TGTGCCAGCAGCATCGGGACGGTGTCTGGCGAGCAGTACTTC. This encodes CASSIGTVSGEQYF.

This chain links TRBV25-1 with TRBJ2-4; D might be TRBD1 (5 bases). Trimming stripped 5 bases from V and 1 base from J, with 15 bases between. The CDR3 has 16 residues. Germline lookup yields CDR1 MGHDK and CDR2 SYGVNS. Written as DNA, the CDR3 is TGTGCCAGCAGTATATCAGGGCAAGGGGCCAAAAACATTCAGTACTTC. Its protein product is CASSISGQGAKNIQYF.

This clone came up once. The chain couples TRBV30 to TRBJ1-5, with a possible D match to TRBD1 (5 bases). V lost 0 bases, J lost 4 bases, and 10 bases lay in between. CDR1 is GTSNPN and CDR2 is SVGIG in the germline V gene (reference sequence). CDR3 length: 14 amino acids. The CDR3 protein is CAWSVVGGNQPQHF. The CDR3 bases are TGTGCCTGGAGTGTAGTCGGGGGAAATCAGCCCCAGCATTTT. The full variable domain, in which reference TRBV30 and TRBJ1-5 provide the parts outside the CDR3, is SQTIHQWPATLVQPVGSPLSLECTVEGTSNPNLYWYRQAAGRGLQLLFYSVGIGQISSEVPQNLSASRPQDRQFILSSKKLLLSDSGFYLCAWSVVGGNQPQHFGDGTRLSIL.

The chain is built from TRBV7-2 and TRBJ2-1; D unclear. Germline assignment: CDR1 SGHTA and CDR2 FQGNSA. The length of the CDR3 is 12 residues. Deletions cut 6 bases from V and 8 bases from J, with 11 bases between. CDR3 amino acids: CASSWTADEQFF. The CDR3 nucleotides are TGTGCCAGCAGTTGGACCGCGGATGAGCAGTTCTTC.

The chain employs TRBV4-2 and TRBJ1-6, with 9 bases aligning to TRBD1. The J segment lost 3 bases and the V segment lost 1 base, leaving 13 bases of the junction unmatched. The CDR3 runs to 20 residues. Per germline, CDR1 LGHNA and CDR2 YNFKEQ. CDR3 DNA: TGTGCCAGCAGCCAAGCTAGTCGGACAGGGGCCTTAGGCTATAATTCACCCCTCCACTTT. Translated, it gives CASSQASRTGALGYNSPLHF.

V is TRBV7-6 and J is TRBJ2-7, with D possibly matching TRBD2 (6 bases). V lost 5 bases and J lost 5, with 16 bases in between. The CDR3 runs to 14 residues. Germline V gives CDR1 SGHVS, CDR2 FNYEAQ. This CDR3 reads CASSQWEDNHEQYF. The CDR3, as DNA: TGTGCCAGCAGCCAGTGGGAGGACAACCACGAGCAGTACTTC.

CDR3 sequence (DNA): TGTGCCAGCAGCTTCCAGGCGGGCCCTGGAAACACCATATATTTT. Protein sequence: CASSFQAGPGNTIYF. The chain couples TRBV7-8 to TRBJ1-3; D remains unclear. Germline V gene sequence: CDR1 SGHVS, CDR2 FQNEAQ. Trimming shortened V by 3 bases and J by 2 bases, and 11 bases separated the two germline ends. CDR3 size: 15 residues.

This sequence joins TRBV5-6 and TRBJ1-1, with unresolved D. There are 14 residues in the CDR3. Germline CDR1 SGHDT, CDR2 YYEEEE. Trimming took off 4 bases at V and 8 bases at J, with 18 bases between the two ends. CDR3 amino acids: CASSPRRVNREAFF. CDR3 DNA sequence: TGTGCCAGCAGCCCCAGAAGGGTCAATAGAGAAGCTTTCTTT.

This chain connects TRBV18 to TRBJ2-1; possibly TRBD1 or TRBD2 for D (6 bases each). V was shortened by 0 bases and J by 1 base, with 10 bases between the two germline ends. Germline lookup yields CDR1 KGHSH and CDR2 LQKENI. The CDR3 is 16 amino acids. The CDR3 DNA reads TGTGCCAGCTCACCACCATCGGGGGCGTCCTACAATGAGCAGTTCTTC. This translates into CASSPPSGASYNEQFF.

V gene TRBV19 combines with J gene TRBJ1-3; D uncertain. CDR1 LNHDA and CDR2 SQIVND come from the germline V gene (reference sequence). The CDR3 is 15 amino acids. Deletions cut 6 bases from V and 0 bases from J, with 12 bases between. The CDR3 region has the DNA TGTGCCAGTAGACCCCGACACATCTCTGGAAACACCATATATTTT. The encoded protein is CASRPRHISGNTIYF. The whole variable domain, remainder taken from reference TRBV19 and TRBJ1-3, is DGGITQSPKYLFRKEGQNVTLSCEQNLNHDAMYWYRQDPGQGLRLIYYSQIVNDFQKGDIAEGYSVSREKKESFPLTVTSAQKNPTAFYLCASRPRHISGNTIYFGEGSWLTVV.